This T cell receptor (beta chain) appears in the sequencing data of a study of cytomegalovirus exposure and HLA in healthy donors. Primers for the PCR totalled 60 Vbeta and 13 Jbeta. Repertoires were generated with immunoSEQ multiplex PCR, while TCRdb's copy carries only in-frame clones and drops some. The sample totals 150,000 to 250,000 clones; its top ten clones hold roughly 0.74%. Of note for this clone: Its matching antigen is unknown.

Regarding the study as a whole: It was reported in a later analysis that an Asian-associated ancestry cluster showed fewer N-insertions than the approximately 670-donor mean. CMV serostatus was the only recorded immune exposure for donors.

CDR1 SGHTA and CDR2 FQGNSA come from the germline V gene. The CDR3 covers 14 residues. Trimming stripped 5 bases from V and 6 bases from J, with 14 bases between. This TCR was sampled from a boy under 18 in good health and CMV-seronegative. The source material was PBMCs. The chain joins TRBV7-2 to TRBJ2-1; D perhaps matches TRBD1 (5 bases). The CDR3 protein is CASSPDHGANEQFF. The CDR3 nucleotides are TGTGCCAGCAGCCCGGATCATGGGGCCAATGAGCAGTTCTTC.